The rows below give T cell receptor beta chains drawn from one sample of a study of cytomegalovirus exposure and HLA in healthy donors. The protocol was immunoSEQ multiplex PCR, while the TCRdb copy is restricted to in-frame clones and leaves out a portion. The sample consists of around 45,000 clones, roughly half of them appearing once. Source material: PBMCs. These TCRs come from a man aged 60-69 years in good health and CMV-seronegative. Both conserved end residues are trimmed from each CDR3.

CDR3: ASSEARGGPYGYT
V: TRBV6-1
J: TRBJ1-2

CDR3: ASSPVSGEDGYT
V: TRBV18
J: TRBJ1-2

CDR3: AWIGRGRNEQY
V: TRBV30
J: TRBJ2-7

CDR3: ASSIGSNYGYT
V: TRBV19
J: TRBJ1-2

CDR3: ASSLDSSGSTDTQY
V: TRBV7-2
J: TRBJ2-3

CDR3: AVDTDNTGELF
V: TRBV6-1
J: TRBJ2-2

CDR3: AISGTTDYNEQF
V: TRBV10-3
J: TRBJ2-1

CDR3: ASRGGGGMNTEAF
V: TRBV5-1
J: TRBJ1-1

CDR3: AISDLSVTTEAF
V: TRBV10-3
J: TRBJ1-1

CDR3: SVAGTGSSYEQY
V: TRBV29-1
J: TRBJ2-7

CDR3: ASSRSGITEAF
V: TRBV5-4
J: TRBJ1-1

CDR3: ASSVEGASYNEQF
V: TRBV9
J: TRBJ2-1

CDR3: ASSLFAGTGTGELF
V: TRBV5-4
J: TRBJ2-2

CDR3: ASSKTRGQGAAGELF
V: TRBV25-1
J: TRBJ2-2

CDR3: ASSVAGGEETQY
V: TRBV6-1
J: TRBJ2-5

CDR3: SVRTGGAREQY
V: TRBV29-1
J: TRBJ2-7

CDR3: SLRGGETQY
V: TRBV29-1
J: TRBJ2-5

CDR3: ASGDRGLSEQY
V: TRBV5-1
J: TRBJ2-7

CDR3: ASSEGQASLMAAF
V: TRBV2
J: TRBJ1-1

CDR3: AWKRQGAITEAF
V: TRBV30
J: TRBJ1-1

CDR3: ASSPRASGRSEQY
V: TRBV7-9
J: TRBJ2-7

CDR3: AISDDDRSGGELF
V: TRBV10-3
J: TRBJ2-2

CDR3: ASKPQAGGTQY
V: TRBV6-1
J: TRBJ2-3

CDR3: ASSLGQYSYEQY
V: TRBV7-2
J: TRBJ2-7

CDR3: ASSYGGRGETQY
V: TRBV6-5
J: TRBJ2-5

CDR3: ASSIDRSGRLPSTDTQY
V: TRBV19
J: TRBJ2-3

CDR3: ACASGPGSEKLF
V: TRBV30
J: TRBJ1-4